The rows below give T cell receptor beta chains drawn from one sample of a study of CD8+ T cells in alopecia areata. Profiling relied on immunoSEQ multiplex PCR, and the TCRdb table lists in-frame clones only, not all of them. The sample lists 55,000 to 70,000 clones, more than 40% occurring once. The sequences come from CD8+ T cells sorted from blood, collected at week 0. The receptors here all came from a human donor with alopecia areata. Both conserved end residues are part of each CDR3. The D gene is left open where the match is weak. Size is stated for part of the rows, as once, few or many counts, or as a class when the clone is expanded.

v_call	clone_size	d_call	j_call	cdr3_aa	cdr3_nt
TRBV29-1	NA	NA	TRBJ2-2	CSVVVGSGELFF	TGCAGCGTTGTAGTTGGGTCCGGGGAGCTGTTTTTT
TRBV27	NA	NA	TRBJ1-5	CASSFRSSNQPQHF	TGTGCCAGCAGTTTTAGAAGTAGCAATCAGCCCCAGCATTTT
TRBV30	few	NA	TRBJ2-1	CAWRADSVDEQFF	TGTGCCTGGAGGGCAGACTCAGTCGATGAGCAGTTCTTC
TRBV28	many	TRBD2	TRBJ2-7	CASGKDYSGSVVPYEQYF	TGTGCCAGCGGGAAGGATTATAGCGGGAGTGTGGTTCCCTACGAGCAGTACTTC
TRBV4-1	few	NA	TRBJ2-2	CASSQDTRGKNTGELFF	TGCGCCAGCAGCCAAGATACAAGGGGGAAGAACACCGGGGAGCTGTTTTTT
TRBV9	few	NA	TRBJ1-2	CASSPSGANYGYTF	TGTGCCAGCAGCCCCTCAGGGGCTAACTATGGCTACACCTTC
TRBV7-9	NA	NA	TRBJ2-7	CASSLGGRVEQYF	TGTGCCAGCAGCTTAGGAGGTCGCGTCGAGCAGTACTTC
TRBV7-9	NA	TRBD1	TRBJ2-7	CASSSRTGGDYEQYF	TGTGCCAGCAGCTCTAGGACAGGGGGGGACTACGAGCAGTACTTC
TRBV29-1	NA	NA	TRBJ1-1	CSVAGRRNTEAFF	TGCAGCGTTGCAGGTAGGCGGAACACTGAAGCTTTCTTT
TRBV7-2	few	NA	TRBJ2-7	CASSLFRGQIYEQYF	TGTGCCAGCAGCTTATTTCGGGGCCAAATTTACGAGCAGTACTTC
TRBV27	NA	NA	TRBJ1-5	CASSFRGPGEPQHF	TGTGCCAGCAGTTTTCGGGGACCGGGGGAGCCCCAGCATTTT
TRBV9	NA	NA	TRBJ2-3	CASSQDSSGTQYF	TGCGCCAGCAGCCAAGATAGTTCGGGAACGCAGTATTTT
TRBV4-1	NA	TRBD2	TRBJ2-5	CASSSGAQETQYF	TGCGCCAGCAGTAGCGGGGCCCAAGAGACCCAGTACTTC
TRBV30	NA	NA	TRBJ2-7	CAWGDYEQYF	TGTGCCTGGGGGGACTACGAGCAGTACTTC
TRBV5-4	NA	NA	TRBJ2-1	CASSLGDYNEQFF	TGTGCCAGCAGCTTGGGAGATTACAATGAGCAGTTCTTC
TRBV6-5	medium-sized	NA	TRBJ2-7	CASSYQETASYEQYF	TGTGCCAGCAGTTACCAAGAGACAGCCTCCTACGAGCAGTACTTC
TRBV27	NA	TRBD2	TRBJ2-7	CASSETSGRWEQYF	TGTGCCAGCAGTGAGACTAGCGGGAGATGGGAGCAGTACTTC
TRBV14	few	NA	TRBJ2-1	CASSPSPRDEQFF	TGTGCCAGCAGCCCCAGCCCCAGGGATGAGCAGTTCTTC
TRBV25-1	NA	TRBD2	TRBJ2-5	CASIEGRGETQYF	TGTGCCAGCATCGAAGGGAGGGGAGAGACCCAGTACTTC
TRBV29-1	few	NA	TRBJ2-7	CSAGPGAHEQYF	TGCAGCGCCGGGCCAGGGGCCCACGAGCAGTACTTC
TRBV6-5	NA	NA	TRBJ2-5	CATHKYQETQYF	TGTGCCACACACAAGTACCAAGAGACCCAGTACTTC
TRBV7-2	NA	NA	TRBJ2-7	CASSSGYYEQYF	TGTGCCAGCAGCTCCGGATATTACGAGCAGTACTTC
TRBV29-1	few	NA	TRBJ2-1	CSVDLGPGKFF	TGCAGCGTCGACCTAGGCCCTGGGAAGTTCTTC
TRBV6-5	NA	NA	TRBJ2-5	CASSYSPSGYGETQYF	TGTGCCAGCAGTTACTCGCCCAGCGGGTACGGAGAGACCCAGTACTTC
TRBV7-8	few	NA	TRBJ2-3	CASSRHSAVTDTQYF	TGTGCCAGCAGCCGCCATTCGGCGGTCACAGATACGCAGTATTTT
TRBV27	NA	NA	TRBJ1-1	CASRLNRVNTEAFF	TGTGCCAGCAGATTAAACCGGGTCAACACTGAAGCTTTCTTT
TRBV6-6	NA	NA	TRBJ2-7	CASSPEGGQTYEQYF	TGTGCCAGCAGCCCGGAGGGGGGACAGACCTACGAGCAGTACTTC
TRBV11-2	NA	NA	TRBJ2-5	CASSLVLGGETQYF	TGTGCCAGCAGCTTAGTCCTCGGCGGGGAGACCCAGTACTTC
TRBV29-1	NA	NA	TRBJ2-7	CSVREGSSYEQYF	TGCAGCGTTCGTGAAGGGAGCTCCTACGAGCAGTACTTC
TRBV30	NA	TRBD2	TRBJ2-7	CAWSGVLAYEQYF	TGTGCCTGGAGTGGGGTACTAGCGTACGAGCAGTACTTC
TRBV7-2	NA	NA	TRBJ2-7	CASSLGVGRGYEQYF	TGTGCCAGCAGTTTAGGCGTGGGCAGGGGCTACGAGCAGTACTTC
TRBV28	NA	NA	TRBJ2-7	CASSSTPGAREQYF	TGTGCCAGCAGTTCCACACCAGGCGCCCGGGAGCAGTACTTC
TRBV7-9	NA	TRBD2	TRBJ2-1	CASSRRLAEAYNEQFF	TGTGCCAGCAGCCGACGACTAGCGGAAGCCTACAATGAGCAGTTCTTC